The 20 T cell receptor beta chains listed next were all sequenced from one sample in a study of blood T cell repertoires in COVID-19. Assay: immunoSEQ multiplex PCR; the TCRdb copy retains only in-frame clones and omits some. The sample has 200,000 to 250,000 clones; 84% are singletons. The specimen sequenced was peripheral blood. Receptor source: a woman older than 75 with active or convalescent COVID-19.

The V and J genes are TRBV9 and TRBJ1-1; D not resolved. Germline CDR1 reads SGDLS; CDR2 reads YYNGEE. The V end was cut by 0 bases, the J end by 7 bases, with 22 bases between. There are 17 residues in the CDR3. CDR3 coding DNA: TGTGCCAGCAGCGTAGATGCGGATACCGGTCGACGGATTGAAGCTTTCTTT. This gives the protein CASSVDADTGRRIEAFF.

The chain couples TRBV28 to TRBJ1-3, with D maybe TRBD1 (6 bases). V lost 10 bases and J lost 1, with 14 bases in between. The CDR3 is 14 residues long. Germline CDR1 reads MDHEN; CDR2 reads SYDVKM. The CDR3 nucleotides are TGTGCCACTGGGCGGACAGATTCTGGAAACACCATATATTTT. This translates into CATGRTDSGNTIYF.

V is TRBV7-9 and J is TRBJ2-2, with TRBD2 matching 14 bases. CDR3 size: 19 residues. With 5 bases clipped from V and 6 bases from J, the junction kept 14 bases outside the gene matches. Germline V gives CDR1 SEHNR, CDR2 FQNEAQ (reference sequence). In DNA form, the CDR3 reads TGTGCCAGCAGCCCTGGTCGACTAGCGGGAGGGCCTGAGGCCGGGGAGCTGTTTTTT. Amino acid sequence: CASSPGRLAGGPEAGELFF.

This CDR3 reads CASSPEVANRAGETQYF. The CDR3, as DNA: TGTGCCAGCTCACCAGAAGTGGCAAATCGAGCGGGGGAGACCCAGTACTTC. The chain is built from TRBV18 and TRBJ2-5; 7 bases map to TRBD2. The CDR3 loop spans 17 amino acids. CDR1 KGHSH and CDR2 LQKENI come from the germline V gene. V shed 2 bases, J shed 5 bases, and the junction held 14 bases outside the gene matches.

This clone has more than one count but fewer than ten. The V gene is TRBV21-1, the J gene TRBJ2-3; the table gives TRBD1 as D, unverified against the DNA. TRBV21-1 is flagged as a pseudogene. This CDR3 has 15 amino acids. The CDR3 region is CASIRWGHSTDTQYF. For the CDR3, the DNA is TGTGCCAGCATAAGGTGGGGGCATAGCACAGATACGCAGTATTTT.

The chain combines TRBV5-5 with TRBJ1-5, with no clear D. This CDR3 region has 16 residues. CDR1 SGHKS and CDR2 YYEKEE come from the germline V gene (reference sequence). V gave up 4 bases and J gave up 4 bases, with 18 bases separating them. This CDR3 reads CASSPRHLIQNQPQHF. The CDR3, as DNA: TGTGCCAGCAGCCCTCGACATTTAATTCAAAATCAGCCCCAGCATTTT.

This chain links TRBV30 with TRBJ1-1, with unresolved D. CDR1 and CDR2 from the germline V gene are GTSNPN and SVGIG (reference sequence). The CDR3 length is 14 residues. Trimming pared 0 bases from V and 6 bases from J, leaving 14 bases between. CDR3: CAWSVLAGLAEAFF. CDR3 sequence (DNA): TGTGCCTGGAGTGTACTTGCCGGTTTGGCTGAAGCTTTCTTT.

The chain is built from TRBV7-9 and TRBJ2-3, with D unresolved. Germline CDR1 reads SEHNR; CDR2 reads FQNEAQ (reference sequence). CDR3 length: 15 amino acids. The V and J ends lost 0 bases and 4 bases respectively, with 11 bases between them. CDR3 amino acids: CASSLALQWADTQYF. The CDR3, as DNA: TGTGCCAGCAGCTTAGCGCTACAGTGGGCAGATACGCAGTATTTT.

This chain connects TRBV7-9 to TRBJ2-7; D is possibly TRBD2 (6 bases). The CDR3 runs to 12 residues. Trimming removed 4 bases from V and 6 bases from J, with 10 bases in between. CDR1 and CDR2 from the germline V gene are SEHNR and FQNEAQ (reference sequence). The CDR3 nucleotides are TGTGCCAGCAGCTCCCCCGGGGGCGAGCAGTACTTC. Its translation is CASSSPGGEQYF.

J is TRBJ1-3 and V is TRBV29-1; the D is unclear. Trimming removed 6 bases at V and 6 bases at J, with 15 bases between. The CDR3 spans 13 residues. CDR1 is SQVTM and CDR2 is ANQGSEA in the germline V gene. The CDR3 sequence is CSVTLEGTNTIYF. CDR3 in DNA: TGCAGCGTGACCCTCGAGGGAACAAACACCATATATTTT.

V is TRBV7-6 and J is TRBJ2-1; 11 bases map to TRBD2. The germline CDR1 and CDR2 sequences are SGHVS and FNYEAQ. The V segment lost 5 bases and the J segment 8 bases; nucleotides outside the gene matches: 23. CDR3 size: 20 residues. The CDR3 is CASSPTLGQGLTSGRHEQFF. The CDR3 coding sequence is TGTGCCAGCAGCCCAACCCTCGGACAGGGTTTAACTAGCGGGAGACATGAGCAGTTCTTC.

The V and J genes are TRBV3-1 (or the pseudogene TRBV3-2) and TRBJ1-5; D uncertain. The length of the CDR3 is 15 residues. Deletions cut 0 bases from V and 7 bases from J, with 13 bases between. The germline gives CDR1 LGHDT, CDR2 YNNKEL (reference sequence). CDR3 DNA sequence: TGTGCCAGCAGCCAAGAAAGAGGGATAGGCCAGCCCCAGCATTTT. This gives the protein CASSQERGIGQPQHF.

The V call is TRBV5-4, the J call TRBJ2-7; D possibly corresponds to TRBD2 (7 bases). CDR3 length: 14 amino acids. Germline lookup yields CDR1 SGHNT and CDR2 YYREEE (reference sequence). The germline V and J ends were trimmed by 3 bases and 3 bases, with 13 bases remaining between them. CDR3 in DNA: TGTGCCAGCAGCTCGGGGGGCCCTTACTACGAGCAGTACTTC. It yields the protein CASSSGGPYYEQYF.

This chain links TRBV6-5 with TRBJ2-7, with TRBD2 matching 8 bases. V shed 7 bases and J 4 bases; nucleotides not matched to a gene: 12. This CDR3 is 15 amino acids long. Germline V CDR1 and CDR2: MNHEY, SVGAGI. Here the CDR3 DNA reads TGTGCCAGCATCTCAGACATCAGCGGGGGATACGAGCAGTACTTC. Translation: CASISDISGGYEQYF.

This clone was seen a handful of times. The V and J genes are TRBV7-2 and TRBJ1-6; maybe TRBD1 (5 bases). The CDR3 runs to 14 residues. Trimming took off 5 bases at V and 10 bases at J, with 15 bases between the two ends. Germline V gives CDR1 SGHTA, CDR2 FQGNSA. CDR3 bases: TGTGCCAGCAGCACAGGTTGGAACATCTCACCCCTCCACTTT. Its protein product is CASSTGWNISPLHF.

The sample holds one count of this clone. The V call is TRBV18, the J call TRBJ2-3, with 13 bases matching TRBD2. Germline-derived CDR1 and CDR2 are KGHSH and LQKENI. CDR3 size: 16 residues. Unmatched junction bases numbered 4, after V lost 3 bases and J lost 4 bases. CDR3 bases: TGTGCCAGCTCACCTTGGACTAGCGGGAGCGCAGATACGCAGTATTTT. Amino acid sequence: CASSPWTSGSADTQYF.

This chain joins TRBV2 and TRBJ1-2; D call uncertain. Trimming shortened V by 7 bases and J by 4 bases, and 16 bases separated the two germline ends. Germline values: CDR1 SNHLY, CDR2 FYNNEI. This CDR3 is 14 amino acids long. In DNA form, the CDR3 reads TGTGCCAGCAACCGGGGATCGGTGGCCTATGGCTACACCTTC. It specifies CASNRGSVAYGYTF.

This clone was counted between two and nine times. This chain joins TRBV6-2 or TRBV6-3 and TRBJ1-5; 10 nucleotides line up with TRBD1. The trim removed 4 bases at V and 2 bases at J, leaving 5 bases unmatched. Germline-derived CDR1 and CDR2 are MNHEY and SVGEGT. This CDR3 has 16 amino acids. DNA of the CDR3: TGTGCCAGCAGTTGGACAGGGGGTAGGCGCAATCAGCCCCAGCATTTT. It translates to CASSWTGGRRNQPQHF.

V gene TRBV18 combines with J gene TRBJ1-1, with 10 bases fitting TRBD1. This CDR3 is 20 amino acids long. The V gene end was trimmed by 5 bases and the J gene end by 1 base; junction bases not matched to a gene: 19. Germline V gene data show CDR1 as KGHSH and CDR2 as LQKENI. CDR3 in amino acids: CASSARQLIGTGDSNTEAFF. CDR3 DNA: TGTGCCAGCTCAGCCAGGCAGTTAATCGGGACAGGGGATTCGAACACTGAAGCTTTCTTT.

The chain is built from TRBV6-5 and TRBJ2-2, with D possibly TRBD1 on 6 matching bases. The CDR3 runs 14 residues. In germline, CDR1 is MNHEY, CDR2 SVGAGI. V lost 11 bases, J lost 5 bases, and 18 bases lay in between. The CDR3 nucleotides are TGTGCCGGGAAACAGGGAAGATGGACCGGGGAGCTGTTTTTT. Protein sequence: CAGKQGRWTGELFF.